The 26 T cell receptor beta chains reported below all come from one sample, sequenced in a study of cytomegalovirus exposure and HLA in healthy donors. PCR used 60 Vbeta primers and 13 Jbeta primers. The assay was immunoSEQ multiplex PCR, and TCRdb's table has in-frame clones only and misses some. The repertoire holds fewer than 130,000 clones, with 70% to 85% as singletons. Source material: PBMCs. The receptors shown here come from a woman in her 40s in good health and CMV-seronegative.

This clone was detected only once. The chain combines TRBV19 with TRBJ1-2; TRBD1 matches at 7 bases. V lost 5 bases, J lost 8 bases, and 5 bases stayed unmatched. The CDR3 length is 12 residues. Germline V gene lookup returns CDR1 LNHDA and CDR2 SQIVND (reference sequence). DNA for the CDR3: TGTGCCAGTAGTCCCTGGGACAGAGGCTACACCTTC. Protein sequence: CASSPWDRGYTF.

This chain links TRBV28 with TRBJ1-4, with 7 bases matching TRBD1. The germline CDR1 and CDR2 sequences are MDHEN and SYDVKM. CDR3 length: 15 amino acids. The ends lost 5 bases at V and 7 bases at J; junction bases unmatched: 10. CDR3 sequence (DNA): TGTGCCAGCAGTGCAGGACAGGTTAGAAGTGAAAAACTGTTTTTT. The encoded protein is CASSAGQVRSEKLFF.

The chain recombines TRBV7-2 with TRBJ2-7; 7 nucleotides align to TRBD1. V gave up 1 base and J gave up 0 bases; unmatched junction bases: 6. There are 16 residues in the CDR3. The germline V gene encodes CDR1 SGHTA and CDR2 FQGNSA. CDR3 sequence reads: CASSLDGTAFSYEQYF. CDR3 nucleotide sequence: TGTGCCAGCAGCTTAGATGGGACAGCATTCTCCTACGAGCAGTACTTC.

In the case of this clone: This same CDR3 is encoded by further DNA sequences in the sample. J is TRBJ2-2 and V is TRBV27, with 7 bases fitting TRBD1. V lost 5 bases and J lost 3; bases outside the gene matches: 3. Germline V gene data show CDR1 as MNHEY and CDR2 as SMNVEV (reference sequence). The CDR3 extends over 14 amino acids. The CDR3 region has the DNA TGTGCCAGCAGTCTCGGACAGGACACCGGGGAGCTGTTTTTT. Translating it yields CASSLGQDTGELFF.

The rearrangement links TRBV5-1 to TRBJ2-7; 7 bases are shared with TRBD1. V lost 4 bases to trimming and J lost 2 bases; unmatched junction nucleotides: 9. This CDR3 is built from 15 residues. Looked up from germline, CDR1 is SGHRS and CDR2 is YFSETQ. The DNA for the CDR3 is TGCGCCAGCAGCCCCCGGACAGGAAATGCCTACGAGCAGTACTTC. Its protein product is CASSPRTGNAYEQYF.

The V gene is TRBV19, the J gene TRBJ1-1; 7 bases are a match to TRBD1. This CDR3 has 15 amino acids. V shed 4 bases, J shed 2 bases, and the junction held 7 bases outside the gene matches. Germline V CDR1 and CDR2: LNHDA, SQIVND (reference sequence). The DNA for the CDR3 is TGTGCCAGTAGTAAGCGAACAGGGGAAAACACTGAAGCTTTCTTT. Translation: CASSKRTGENTEAFF.

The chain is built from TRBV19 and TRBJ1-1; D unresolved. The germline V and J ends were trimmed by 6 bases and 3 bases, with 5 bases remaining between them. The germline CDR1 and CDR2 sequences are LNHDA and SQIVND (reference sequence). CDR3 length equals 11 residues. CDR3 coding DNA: TGTGCCAGTAGAGAGGACACTGAAGCTTTCTTT. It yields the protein CASREDTEAFF.

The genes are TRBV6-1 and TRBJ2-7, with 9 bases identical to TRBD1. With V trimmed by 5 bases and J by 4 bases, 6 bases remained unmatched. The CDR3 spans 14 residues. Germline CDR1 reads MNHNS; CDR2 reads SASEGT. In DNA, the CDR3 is TGTGCCAGCAGTTTGGGACAGGGCGGTTACGAGCAGTACTTC. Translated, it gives CASSLGQGGYEQYF.

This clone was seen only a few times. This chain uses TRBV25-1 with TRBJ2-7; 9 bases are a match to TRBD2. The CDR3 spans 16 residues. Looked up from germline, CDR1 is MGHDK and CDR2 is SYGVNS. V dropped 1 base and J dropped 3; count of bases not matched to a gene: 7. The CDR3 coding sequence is TGTGCCAGCAGTGAATCTCGGGCTAGCGGGGTCTACGAGCAGTACTTC. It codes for CASSESRASGVYEQYF.

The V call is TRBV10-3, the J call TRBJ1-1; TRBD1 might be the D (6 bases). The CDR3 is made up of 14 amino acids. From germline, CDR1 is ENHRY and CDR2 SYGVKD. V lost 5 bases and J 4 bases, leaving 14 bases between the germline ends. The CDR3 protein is CAISTGRGSTEAFF. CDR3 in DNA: TGTGCCATCAGTACAGGGAGAGGAAGCACTGAAGCTTTCTTT.

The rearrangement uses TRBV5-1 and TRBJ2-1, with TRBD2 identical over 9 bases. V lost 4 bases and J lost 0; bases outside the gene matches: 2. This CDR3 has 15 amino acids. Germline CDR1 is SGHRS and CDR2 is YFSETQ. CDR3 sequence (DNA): TGCGCCAGCAGCCGTAGCGGGAGCTCCTACAATGAGCAGTTCTTC. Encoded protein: CASSRSGSSYNEQFF.

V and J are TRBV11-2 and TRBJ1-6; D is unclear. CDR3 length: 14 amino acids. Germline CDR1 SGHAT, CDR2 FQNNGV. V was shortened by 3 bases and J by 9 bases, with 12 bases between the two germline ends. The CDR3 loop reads CASSLGRLSSPLHF. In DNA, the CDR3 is TGTGCCAGCAGCTTGGGCAGGTTAAGTTCACCCCTCCACTTT. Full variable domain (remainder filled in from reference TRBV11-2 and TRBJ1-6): EAGVAQSPRYKIIEKRQSVAFWCNPISGHATLYWYQQILGQGPKLLIQFQNNGVVDDSQLPKDRFSAERLKGVDSTLKIQPAKLEDSAVYLCASSLGRLSSPLHFGNGTRLTVT.

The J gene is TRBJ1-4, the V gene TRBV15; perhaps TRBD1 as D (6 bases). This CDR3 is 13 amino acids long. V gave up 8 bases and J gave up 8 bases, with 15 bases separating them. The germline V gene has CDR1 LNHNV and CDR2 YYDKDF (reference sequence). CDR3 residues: CATQPGDSEKLFF. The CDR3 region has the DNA TGTGCCACCCAGCCAGGGGATTCGGAAAAACTGTTTTTT.

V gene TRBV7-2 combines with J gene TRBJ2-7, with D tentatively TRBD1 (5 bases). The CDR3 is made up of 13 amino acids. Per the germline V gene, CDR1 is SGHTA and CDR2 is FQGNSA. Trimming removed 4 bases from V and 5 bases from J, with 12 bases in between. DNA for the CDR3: TGTGCCAGCAGCTCCAGACAGACCGACGAGCAGTACTTC. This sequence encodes CASSSRQTDEQYF.

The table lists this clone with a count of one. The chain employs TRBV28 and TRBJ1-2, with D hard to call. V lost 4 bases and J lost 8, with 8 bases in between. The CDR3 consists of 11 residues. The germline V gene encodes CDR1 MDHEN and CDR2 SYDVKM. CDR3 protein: CASSSPGGYTF. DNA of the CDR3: TGTGCCAGCAGTTCACCAGGCGGCTACACCTTC.

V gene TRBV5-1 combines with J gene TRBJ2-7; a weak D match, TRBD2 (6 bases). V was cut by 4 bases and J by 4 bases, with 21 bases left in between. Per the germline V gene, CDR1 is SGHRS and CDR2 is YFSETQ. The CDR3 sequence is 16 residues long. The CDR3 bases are TGCGCCAGCAGCCCATCCCCTGCGGGGCTGAGTTACGAGCAGTACTTC. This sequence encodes CASSPSPAGLSYEQYF. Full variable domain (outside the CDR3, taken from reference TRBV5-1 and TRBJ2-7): KAGVTQTPRYLIKTRGQQVTLSCSPISGHRSVSWYQQTPGQGLQFLFEYFSETQRNKGNFPGRFSGRQFSNSRSEMNVSTLELGDSALYLCASSPSPAGLSYEQYFGPGTRLTVT.

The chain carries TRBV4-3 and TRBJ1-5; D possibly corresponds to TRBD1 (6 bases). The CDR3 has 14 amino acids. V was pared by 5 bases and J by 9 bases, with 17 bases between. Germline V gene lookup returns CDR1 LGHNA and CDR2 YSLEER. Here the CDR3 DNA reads TGCGCCAGCAGCTTAGACAGGAGCCCGGCGCCCCAGCATTTT. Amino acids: CASSLDRSPAPQHF.

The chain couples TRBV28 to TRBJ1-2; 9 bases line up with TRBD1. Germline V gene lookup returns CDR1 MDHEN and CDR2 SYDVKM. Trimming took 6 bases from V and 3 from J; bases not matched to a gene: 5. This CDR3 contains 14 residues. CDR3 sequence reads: CASRVGQGDYGYTF. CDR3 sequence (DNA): TGTGCCAGCAGGGTGGGACAGGGCGACTATGGCTACACCTTC.

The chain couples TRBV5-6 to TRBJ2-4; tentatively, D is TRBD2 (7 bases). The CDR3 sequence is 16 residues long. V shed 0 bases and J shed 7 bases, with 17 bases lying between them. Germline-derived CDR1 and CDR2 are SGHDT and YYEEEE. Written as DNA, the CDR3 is TGTGCCAGCAGCTTGGTTGCGGGGGCTAGGGGGAACATTCAGTACTTC. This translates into CASSLVAGARGNIQYF.

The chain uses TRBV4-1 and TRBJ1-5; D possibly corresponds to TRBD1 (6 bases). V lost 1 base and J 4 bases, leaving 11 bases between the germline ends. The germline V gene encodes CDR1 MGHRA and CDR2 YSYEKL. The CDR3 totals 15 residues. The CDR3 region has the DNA TGCGCCAGCAGCCAAGTTGGTCAGGGGAATCAGCCCCAGCATTTT. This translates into CASSQVGQGNQPQHF.

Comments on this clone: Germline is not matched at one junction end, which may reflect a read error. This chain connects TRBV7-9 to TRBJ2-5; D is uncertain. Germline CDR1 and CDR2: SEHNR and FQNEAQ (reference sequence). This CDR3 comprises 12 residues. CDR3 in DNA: TGTTCCAGCAGCTTTAATCTTGAGACCCAGTACTTC. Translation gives CSSSFNLETQYF.

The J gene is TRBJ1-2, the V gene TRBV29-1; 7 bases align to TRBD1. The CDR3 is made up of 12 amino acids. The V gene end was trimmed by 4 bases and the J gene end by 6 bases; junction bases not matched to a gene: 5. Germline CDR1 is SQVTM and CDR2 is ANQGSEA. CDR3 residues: CSVVQGVNGYTF. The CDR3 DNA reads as TGCAGCGTTGTTCAGGGGGTCAATGGCTACACCTTC.

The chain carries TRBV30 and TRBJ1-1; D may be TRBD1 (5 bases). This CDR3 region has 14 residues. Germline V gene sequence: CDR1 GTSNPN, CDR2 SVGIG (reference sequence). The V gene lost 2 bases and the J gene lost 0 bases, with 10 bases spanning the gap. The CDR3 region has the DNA TGTGCCTGGAGTCCCACAGGCATGAACACTGAAGCTTTCTTT. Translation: CAWSPTGMNTEAFF.

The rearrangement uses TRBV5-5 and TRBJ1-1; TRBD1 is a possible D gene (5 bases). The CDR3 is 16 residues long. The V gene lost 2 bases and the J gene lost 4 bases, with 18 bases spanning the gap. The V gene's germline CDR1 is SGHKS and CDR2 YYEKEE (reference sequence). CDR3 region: CASSLTFDSLFTEAFF. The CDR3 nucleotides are TGTGCCAGCAGCTTAACCTTTGACAGTCTGTTCACTGAAGCTTTCTTT.

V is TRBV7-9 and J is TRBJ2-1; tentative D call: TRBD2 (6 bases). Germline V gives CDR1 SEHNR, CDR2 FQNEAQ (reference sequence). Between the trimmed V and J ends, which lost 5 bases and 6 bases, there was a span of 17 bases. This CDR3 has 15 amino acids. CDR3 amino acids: CASSGEGGASNEQFF. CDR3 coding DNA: TGTGCCAGCAGCGGCGAGGGAGGCGCCTCCAATGAGCAGTTCTTC.

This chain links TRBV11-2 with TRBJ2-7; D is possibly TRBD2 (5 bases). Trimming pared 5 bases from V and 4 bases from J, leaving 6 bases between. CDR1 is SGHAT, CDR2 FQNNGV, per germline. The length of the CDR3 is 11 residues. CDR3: CASSAGYEQYF. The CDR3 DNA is TGTGCCAGCAGCGCGGGTTACGAGCAGTACTTC.